The rows below give T cell receptor beta chains drawn from one sample of a study of T cell repertoires in cytomegalovirus infection. TCRdb processed the reads anew with MiXCR; each CDR3 protein has one entry. Here the sample spans 200,000 to 250,000 distinct CDR3 sequences, about 23% being singletons. Sequenced material: CD8+ T cells from PBMCs. The receptor set was obtained from a human donor in good health (CMV status not recorded). Some clones in this sample may be carry-over from other donors' samples. CDR3s include the opening cysteine and the closing phenylalanine or tryptophan. The order of the fields is V gene, J gene, clone size, D gene, CDR3 DNA, CDR3 protein. D genes are given only for firm matches. For some rows the clone size is stated as once, few or many, or as a class when expanded; others skip it.

V: TRBV4-2; J: TRBJ2-2; size: NA; D: NA; DNA: TGTGCCAGCAGCCAAACAGTGGCCGGGGAGCTGTTTTTT; CDR3: CASSQTVAGELFF
V: TRBV12-3/TRBV12-4; J: TRBJ2-7; size: NA; D: NA; DNA: TGTGCCAGCAGTTTTAATAACTACGAGCAGTACTTC; CDR3: CASSFNNYEQYF
V: TRBV7-6; J: TRBJ1-1; size: many; D: NA; DNA: TGTGCCAGCAGCTTAAGGCTCGGGGCGAACACTGAAGCTTTCTTT; CDR3: CASSLRLGANTEAFF
V: TRBV7-9; J: TRBJ1-1; size: NA; D: NA; DNA: TGTGCCAGCAGCCCTTTTACAGGACAGTTAACTGAAGCTTTCTTT; CDR3: CASSPFTGQLTEAFF
V: TRBV14; J: TRBJ2-7; size: few; D: TRBD1; DNA: TGTGCCAGCAGCCAAGTAACAGGGGGCGAGCAGTACTTC; CDR3: CASSQVTGGEQYF
V: TRBV15; J: TRBJ1-1; size: NA; D: NA; DNA: TGTTCCACCAGCAGAGGCAGGGTGGGGGACACTGAAGCTTTCTTT; CDR3: CSTSRGRVGDTEAFF
V: TRBV19; J: TRBJ2-1; size: NA; D: TRBD2; DNA: TGTGCCAGTAGTCACGGGACTAGCGGGGGGATCTACAATGAGCAGTTCTTC; CDR3: CASSHGTSGGIYNEQFF
V: TRBV29-1; J: TRBJ2-1; size: few; D: NA; DNA: TGCAGCGTTGAAGGGGTGGGGGAATTGCCCTACAATGAGCAGTTCTTC; CDR3: CSVEGVGELPYNEQFF
V: TRBV24-1; J: TRBJ1-1; size: few; D: NA; DNA: TGTGCCACCAGTGAAGCTGACCAGGGGAACACTGAAGCTTTCTTT; CDR3: CATSEADQGNTEAFF
V: TRBV12-3/TRBV12-4; J: TRBJ2-7; size: NA; D: NA; DNA: TGTGCCAGCAGTGCAGAGGACATCCAGCAGTACTTC; CDR3: CASSAEDIQQYF
V: TRBV7-6; J: TRBJ2-2; size: many; D: NA; DNA: TGTGCCAGCAGCTTAGGATGGGGGACCACCGGGGAGCTGTTTTTT; CDR3: CASSLGWGTTGELFF